Presented here are 2 T cell receptor beta chains from one specimen sequenced in a study of CD8 T cells in Susac syndrome. RNA was extracted with the RNeasy kit, and a quantity of roughly 0.5 to 1 ug was reverse transcribed using random hexamers. TCRdb independently ran MiXCR on the immunoSEQ multiplex PCR reads; one entry per CDR3 protein. This table holds tens of thousands of distinct CDR3 sequences, 94% found once. Sequenced material: CD8+ T cells from PBMCs. These receptors came from a human donor with Susac syndrome.

The rearrangement joins TRBV29-1 to TRBJ2-1; tentatively, D is TRBD2 (5 bases). The V gene's germline CDR1 is SQVTM and CDR2 ANQGSEA. The CDR3 consists of 12 residues. V was cut by 6 bases and J by 8 bases, with 14 bases left in between. CDR3 coding DNA: TGCAGCGTCCCTGACGGGGTGGATGAGCAGTTCTTC. Protein: CSVPDGVDEQFF.

The J gene is TRBJ2-5, the V gene TRBV12-3 or TRBV12-4; TRBD2 aligns across 13 bases. V dropped 5 bases and J dropped 2; count of bases not matched to a gene: 5. The CDR3 runs to 16 residues. CDR3 bases: TGTGCCAGCAGTCCGGGACTAGCGGGACCACAAGAGACCCAGTACTTC. Translated: CASSPGLAGPQETQYF.